Following are 24 T cell receptor beta chains from one sample sequenced in a study of beta chain features in type 1 diabetes. Study-wide results and caveats: Moderate yet significant TCRB CDR3 shortening was seen in Type 1 diabetes patients in all four CD4+ subsets.

Expressed TCRB transcripts were sequenced because the entire RNA isolate underwent reverse transcription. Data came from immunoSEQ multiplex PCR; TCRdb stores just in-frame clones and leaves some out. The sample contains hundreds of thousands of clones, about 14% of which appear only once. The antigens for these receptors are not known. Sequencing used naive CD4+ T cells from blood. The receptors come from a man aged 18 to 35 with type 1 diabetes.

In DNA, the CDR3 is TGTGCCGCTAGCGGGGTTAACACCGGGGAGCTGTTTTTT. This encodes CAASGVNTGELFF. V gene TRBV30 combines with J gene TRBJ2-2; 9 bases fit TRBD2. The CDR3 runs to 13 residues. V shed 8 bases and J 2 bases; nucleotides not matched to a gene: 3. Germline V gene data show CDR1 as GTSNPN and CDR2 as SVGIG (reference sequence).

This clone has more than one count but fewer than ten. This chain uses TRBV2 with TRBJ2-7; D is unclear. Per the germline V gene, CDR1 is SNHLY and CDR2 is FYNNEI. The CDR3 is 10 amino acids. Deletions cut 5 bases from V and 4 bases from J, with 3 bases between. CDR3 in DNA: TGTGCCAGCAGTACTTACGAGCAGTACTTC. Protein product: CASSTYEQYF.

The rearrangement joins TRBV7-2 to TRBJ2-7; 9 bases are shared with TRBD2. With V trimmed by 5 bases and J by 6 bases, 14 bases remained unmatched. Germline V gives CDR1 SGHTA, CDR2 FQGNSA. The CDR3 runs to 16 residues. The DNA of the CDR3 is TGTGCCAGCAGCCGACACCGAGCGGGGGGATTTCTCGAGCAGTACTTC. Translated: CASSRHRAGGFLEQYF.

The DNA of the CDR3 is TGTGCCAGCAGACCCGGGACAGGGTCGGCCGAGCAGTACTTC. Translated: CASRPGTGSAEQYF. The rearrangement links TRBV5-6 to TRBJ2-7; 9 nucleotides align to TRBD1. There are 14 residues in the CDR3. Unmatched junction bases numbered 9, after V lost 5 bases and J lost 6 bases. From germline, CDR1 is SGHDT and CDR2 YYEEEE. Using reference TRBV5-6 and TRBJ2-7 for the parts outside the CDR3, the full variable domain is DAGVTQSPTHLIKTRGQQVTLRCSPKSGHDTVSWYQQALGQGPQFIFQYYEEEERQRGNFPDRFSGHQFPNYSSELNVNALLLGDSALYLCASRPGTGSAEQYFGPGTRLTVT.

This clone was observed a handful of times. The chain employs TRBV9 and TRBJ2-3; D is ambiguous. Germline CDR1 SGDLS, CDR2 YYNGEE. This CDR3 spans 16 amino acids. V lost 0 bases, J lost 0 bases, and 11 bases lay in between. The CDR3, as DNA: TGTGCCAGCAGCGTAGGAGGTAGCACTAGCACAGATACGCAGTATTTT. This gives the protein CASSVGGSTSTDTQYF.

The chain combines TRBV7-9 with TRBJ1-1; D may be TRBD1 (5 bases). Germline V gene data show CDR1 as SEHNR and CDR2 as FQNEAQ (reference sequence). The CDR3 covers 14 residues. Trimming took 7 bases from V and 4 from J, leaving 16 bases between them. DNA for the CDR3: TGTGCCAGCATCACAGATCAGGGCGCCACTGAAGCTTTCTTT. Amino acids: CASITDQGATEAFF.

This clone came up a few times. V gene TRBV5-1 combines with J gene TRBJ1-4, with TRBD1 matching 10 bases. Germline CDR1 SGHRS, CDR2 YFSETQ. The CDR3 contains 16 residues. Trimming took 3 bases from V and 7 from J; bases not matched to a gene: 9. This CDR3 reads CASSYLGQGGGEKLFF. CDR3 bases: TGCGCCAGCAGCTACCTCGGACAGGGGGGAGGTGAAAAACTGTTTTTT.

In its sample, this clone was seen a few times. The chain carries TRBV6-5 and TRBJ2-3, with a tentative D call TRBD1 (5 bases). Trimming stripped 5 bases from V and 2 bases from J, with 11 bases between. The CDR3 runs to 14 residues. Germline V gene data show CDR1 as MNHEY and CDR2 as SVGAGI. Here the CDR3 reads CASSRRQFTDTQYF. The CDR3 region has the DNA TGTGCCAGCAGTAGACGACAGTTCACAGATACGCAGTATTTT.

This clone was observed a few times. The rearrangement uses TRBV5-4 and TRBJ2-3; 8 bases align to TRBD1. The germline V gene encodes CDR1 SGHNT and CDR2 YYREEE (reference sequence). This CDR3 spans 13 amino acids. With V trimmed by 10 bases and J by 2 bases, 6 bases remained unmatched. The CDR3 spells CALGQGATDTQYF. CDR3 nucleotides: TGTGCCCTGGGGCAGGGGGCCACAGATACGCAGTATTTT.

This clone came up a few times. CDR3 protein: CASSSDMPGDIQYF. The CDR3 DNA follows: TGTGCCAGCAGCTCGGACATGCCTGGGGACATTCAGTACTTC. The chain joins TRBV11-2 to TRBJ2-4; perhaps TRBD1 as D (5 bases). CDR1 and CDR2 from the germline V gene are SGHAT and FQNNGV. Trimming pared 4 bases from V and 8 bases from J, leaving 15 bases between. The CDR3 sequence is 14 residues long.

This clone showed up just a few times. The V and J genes are TRBV5-1 and TRBJ2-2; TRBD1 is a possible D gene (5 bases). CDR1 is SGHRS, CDR2 YFSETQ, per germline. Trimming took off 0 bases at V and 4 bases at J, with 10 bases between the two ends. The CDR3 extends over 15 amino acids. The CDR3 coding sequence is TGCGCCAGCAGCTTGGGGCAGGGATTCACCGGGGAGCTGTTTTTT. It is translated as CASSLGQGFTGELFF.

This clone was observed a few times. This chain joins TRBV5-6 and TRBJ2-5, with TRBD2 as a possible D gene (7 bases). This CDR3 comprises 15 residues. Germline CDR1 reads SGHDT; CDR2 reads YYEEEE. V shed 4 bases and J shed 3 bases, with 16 bases lying between them. The CDR3 nucleotides are TGTGCCAGCAGCAGATTGGAGGGGGGGAAAGAGACCCAGTACTTC. Protein product: CASSRLEGGKETQYF.

The chain employs TRBV5-6 and TRBJ1-2; D is unresolved. Trimming took off 0 bases at V and 0 bases at J, with 9 bases between the two ends. This CDR3 has 15 amino acids. Looked up from germline, CDR1 is SGHDT and CDR2 is YYEEEE. DNA for the CDR3: TGTGCCAGCAGCTTGGTCCAGGTAGCTAACTATGGCTACACCTTC. Its protein product is CASSLVQVANYGYTF.

A few counts support this clone. At one end, the junction sequence differs from germline, possibly due to a read error. The gene calls are TRBV9 and TRBJ1-1; 9 nucleotides line up with TRBD1. The CDR3 totals 14 residues. Looked up from germline, CDR1 is SGDLS and CDR2 is YYNGEE. CDR3 sequence (DNA): TGTGCCAGCAGCGCCGACAGGGGGAACGCTGAAGCTTTCTTT. Translated: CASSADRGNAEAFF.

This clone showed up just a few times. The sample has other DNA sequences that encode this CDR3 too. The chain recombines TRBV29-1 with TRBJ1-2; D not certain. V was shortened by 5 bases and J by 6 bases, with 4 bases between the two germline ends. CDR1 and CDR2 from the germline V gene are SQVTM and ANQGSEA. The CDR3 is 9 amino acids. The CDR3 nucleotides read TGCAGCGTTATTGATGGCTACACCTTC. Protein: CSVIDGYTF.

This clone came up a few times. The chain employs TRBV5-1 and TRBJ1-1; unclear D gene. The germline CDR1 and CDR2 sequences are SGHRS and YFSETQ. The CDR3 runs 16 residues. V was clipped by 0 bases and J by 3 bases, with 15 bases between them. The CDR3 DNA sequence: TGCGCCAGCAGCTTGGGCCCTGCCTCCCGGGACACTGAAGCTTTCTTT. It is translated as CASSLGPASRDTEAFF. The full variable domain, in which reference TRBV5-1 and TRBJ1-1 provide the parts outside the CDR3, is KAGVTQTPRYLIKTRGQQVTLSCSPISGHRSVSWYQQTPGQGLQFLFEYFSETQRNKGNFPGRFSGRQFSNSRSEMNVSTLELGDSALYLCASSLGPASRDTEAFFGQGTRLTVV.

This clone was found a few times. Additional DNA sequences in this sample encode the identical CDR3. V is TRBV2 and J is TRBJ2-5, with a possible D match to TRBD1 (5 bases). Germline V gene data show CDR1 as SNHLY and CDR2 as FYNNEI. This CDR3 spans 13 amino acids. V lost 3 bases to trimming and J lost 4 bases, with 9 bases between them. The CDR3 bases are TGTGCCAGCAGTGAGCAGGGCGGAGAGACCCAGTACTTC. It specifies CASSEQGGETQYF.

This clone appeared a few times. The chain uses TRBV7-9 and TRBJ2-1, with 8 positions matching TRBD2. CDR1 is SEHNR, CDR2 FQNEAQ, per germline (reference sequence). V shed 3 bases, J shed 8 bases, and the junction held 12 bases outside the gene matches. This CDR3 is 16 amino acids long. The CDR3 reads CASSFPEGSGIDEQFF. The CDR3, as DNA: TGTGCCAGCAGCTTCCCTGAGGGTAGCGGGATCGATGAGCAGTTCTTC.

This chain's CDR3 is CASSQEGGLGGELFF. The DNA of the CDR3 is TGCGCCAGCAGCCAAGAGGGGGGCCTTGGCGGGGAGCTGTTTTTT. V gene TRBV4-3 combines with J gene TRBJ2-2, with D possibly being TRBD1 or TRBD2 (6 bases each). There are 15 residues in the CDR3. Looked up from germline, CDR1 is LGHNA and CDR2 is YSLEER. Trimming shortened V by 0 bases and J by 7 bases, and 12 bases separated the two germline ends.

This rearrangement joins TRBV6-1 to TRBJ1-6; D may be TRBD1 (5 bases). The CDR3 has 15 amino acids. In germline, CDR1 is MNHNS, CDR2 SASEGT. V shed 7 bases and J shed 7 bases, with 17 bases lying between them. CDR3 residues: CASMRGPSGNSPLHF. CDR3 nucleotide sequence: TGTGCCAGCATGCGGGGCCCTTCGGGAAATTCACCCCTCCACTTT.

The rearrangement uses TRBV7-9 and TRBJ2-4; D is uncertain. CDR1 SEHNR and CDR2 FQNEAQ come from the germline V gene (reference sequence). Trimming removed 4 bases from V and 8 bases from J, with 9 bases in between. The CDR3 length is 12 residues. The CDR3 region has the DNA TGTGCCAGCAGCTCACAAGGAGACATTCAGTACTTC. Encoded protein: CASSSQGDIQYF.

This clone turned up a few times. The rearrangement joins TRBV28 to TRBJ2-7; D might be TRBD2 (6 bases). V was clipped by 7 bases and J by 2 bases, with 21 bases between them. The germline V gene encodes CDR1 MDHEN and CDR2 SYDVKM. This CDR3 contains 16 residues. In nucleotides, the CDR3 is TGTGCCAGCACCGGGACTTCTCTTAGTAGGGCCTACGAGCAGTACTTC. Protein: CASTGTSLSRAYEQYF.

Comments on this clone: This sample includes further DNA sequences coding for the same CDR3. The J gene is TRBJ1-1, the V gene TRBV29-1; TRBD1 matches at 8 bases. The CDR3 covers 12 residues. In germline, CDR1 is SQVTM, CDR2 ANQGSEA. The trim removed 6 bases at V and 2 bases at J, leaving 2 bases unmatched. The DNA for the CDR3 is TGCAGCGTAGGGACAGGCAACACTGAAGCTTTCTTT. Residues: CSVGTGNTEAFF.

The sample holds a few counts of this clone. The chain uses TRBV6-6 and TRBJ1-1; D might be TRBD1 (5 bases). Germline lookup yields CDR1 MNHNY and CDR2 SVGAGI (reference sequence). The V end lost 4 bases, the J end lost 13 bases, and 16 bases lay between the germline ends. CDR3 length: 12 residues. The CDR3 reads CASSSLTKRGFF. CDR3 coding DNA: TGTGCCAGCAGTTCCCTGACCAAGAGGGGTTTCTTT.